One and the same sample provided the 3 T cell receptor beta chains below, sequenced in a study of blood T cell repertoires in COVID-19. Clones were sequenced by immunoSEQ multiplex PCR, and TCRdb holds only the in-frame ones, with some missing. Of over 250,000 clones in the sample, more than 85% were seen once. Sequencing was performed on PBMCs or T cells enriched from blood (not recorded which). These receptors all come from a man aged 40-49 years who had recovered from COVID-19.

The J gene is TRBJ1-1, the V gene TRBV6-2 or TRBV6-3; TRBD1 is a possible D gene (6 bases). Deletions cut 4 bases from V and 2 bases from J, with 17 bases between. This CDR3 region has 16 residues. Germline V CDR1 and CDR2: MNHEY, SVGEGT. The CDR3 reads CASSSAWGLINTEAFF. DNA of the CDR3: TGTGCCAGCAGTTCCGCTTGGGGGCTTATAAACACTGAAGCTTTCTTT.

V and J are TRBV5-6 and TRBJ2-7; no definite D call. Germline assignment: CDR1 SGHDT and CDR2 YYEEEE. V lost 4 bases and J lost 0, with 14 bases in between. This CDR3 is built from 15 residues. CDR3 nucleotides: TGTGCCAGCAGCCGGAGTCGACGGAGCTCCTACGAGCAGTACTTC. This sequence encodes CASSRSRRSSYEQYF.

The chain is built from TRBV11-1 and TRBJ1-2; 8 bases agree with TRBD1. From germline, CDR1 is SGHAT and CDR2 FQDESV (reference sequence). The ends lost 5 bases at V and 2 bases at J; junction bases unmatched: 7. There are 15 residues in the CDR3. The CDR3 sequence is CASSPWTGMNYGYTF. CDR3 sequence (DNA): TGTGCCAGCAGCCCCTGGACAGGGATGAACTATGGCTACACCTTC.